This T cell receptor beta chain came from a study of cytomegalovirus exposure and HLA in healthy donors. The PCR had 60 Vbeta and 13 Jbeta primers. TCRdb's table, derived via immunoSEQ multiplex PCR, lists solely in-frame clones and lacks some. Here the sample spans 150,000 or so clones, roughly four fifths being singletons. Study outcomes and limitations: The authors later found TCR association rates varying by HLA locus, with DRB1 most and HLA-C fewest.

Comments on this clone: Its target is unknown.

V lost 3 bases and J lost 3; bases outside the gene matches: 4. The V gene's germline CDR1 is GTSNPN and CDR2 SVGIG (reference sequence). The CDR3 totals 14 residues. J is TRBJ2-7 and V is TRBV30, with 11 bases fitting TRBD2. This sequence originates from a man in his forties or fifties in good health and CMV-seropositive. The sample taken for sequencing was PBMCs. The CDR3 coding sequence is TGTGCCTGGAGCGGACTAGCGGGCTACTACGAGCAGTACTTC. This encodes CAWSGLAGYYEQYF.